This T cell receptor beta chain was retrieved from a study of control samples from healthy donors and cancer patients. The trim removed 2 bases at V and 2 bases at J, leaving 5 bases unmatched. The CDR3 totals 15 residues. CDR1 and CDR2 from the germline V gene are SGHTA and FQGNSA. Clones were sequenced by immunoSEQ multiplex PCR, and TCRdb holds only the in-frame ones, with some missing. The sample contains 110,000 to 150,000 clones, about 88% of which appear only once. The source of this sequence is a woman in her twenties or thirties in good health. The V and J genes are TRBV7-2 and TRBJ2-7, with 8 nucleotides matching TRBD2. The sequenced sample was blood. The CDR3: CASSLYPGRAYEQYF. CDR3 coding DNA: TGTGCCAGCAGCTTATATCCCGGGAGGGCCTACGAGCAGTACTTC.